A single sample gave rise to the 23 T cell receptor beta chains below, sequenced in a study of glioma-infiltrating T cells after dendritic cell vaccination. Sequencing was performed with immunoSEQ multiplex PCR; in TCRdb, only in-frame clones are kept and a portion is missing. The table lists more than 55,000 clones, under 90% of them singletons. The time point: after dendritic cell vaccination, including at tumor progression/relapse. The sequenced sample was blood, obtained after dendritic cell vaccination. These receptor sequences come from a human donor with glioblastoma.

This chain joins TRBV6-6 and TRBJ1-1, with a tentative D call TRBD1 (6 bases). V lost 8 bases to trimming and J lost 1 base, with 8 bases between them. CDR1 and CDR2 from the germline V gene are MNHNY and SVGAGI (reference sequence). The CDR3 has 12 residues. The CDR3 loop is CASSTGNTEAFF. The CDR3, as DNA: TGTGCCAGCTCGACAGGGAACACTGAAGCTTTCTTT.

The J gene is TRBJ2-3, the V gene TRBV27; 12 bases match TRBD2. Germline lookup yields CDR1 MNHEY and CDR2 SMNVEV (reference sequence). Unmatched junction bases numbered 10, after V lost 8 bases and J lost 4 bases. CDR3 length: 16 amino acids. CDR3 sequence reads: CASYKGLAGSADTQYF. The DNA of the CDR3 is TGTGCCAGCTATAAAGGACTAGCGGGGAGCGCAGATACGCAGTATTTT.

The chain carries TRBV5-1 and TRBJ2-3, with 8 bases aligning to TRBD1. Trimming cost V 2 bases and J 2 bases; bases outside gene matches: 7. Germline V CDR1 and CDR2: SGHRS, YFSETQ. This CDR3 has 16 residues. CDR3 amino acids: CASSFGMTGVTDTQYF. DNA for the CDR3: TGCGCCAGCAGCTTCGGGATGACAGGGGTCACAGATACGCAGTATTTT.

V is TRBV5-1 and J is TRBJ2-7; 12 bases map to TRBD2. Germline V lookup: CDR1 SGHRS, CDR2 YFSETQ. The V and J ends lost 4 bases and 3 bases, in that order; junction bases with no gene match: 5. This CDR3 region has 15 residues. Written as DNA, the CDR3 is TGCGCCAGCAGCACGACTAGCGGGGGCGTCTACGAGCAGTACTTC. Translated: CASSTTSGGVYEQYF.

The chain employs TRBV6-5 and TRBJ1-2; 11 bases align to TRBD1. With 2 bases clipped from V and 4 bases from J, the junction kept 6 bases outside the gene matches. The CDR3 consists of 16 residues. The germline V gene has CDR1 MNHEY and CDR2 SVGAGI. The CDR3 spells CASSYLRTGGGYGYTF. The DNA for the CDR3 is TGTGCCAGCAGTTACCTTAGGACAGGGGGCGGCTATGGCTACACCTTC.

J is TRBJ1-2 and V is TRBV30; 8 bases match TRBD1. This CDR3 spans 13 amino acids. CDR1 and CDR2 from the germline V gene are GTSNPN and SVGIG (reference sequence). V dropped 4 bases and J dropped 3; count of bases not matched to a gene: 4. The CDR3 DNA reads TGTGCCTGGAAGGCAGGGGGCTACTATGGCTACACCTTC. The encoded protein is CAWKAGGYYGYTF. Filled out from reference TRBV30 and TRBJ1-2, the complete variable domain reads SQTIHQWPATLVQPVGSPLSLECTVEGTSNPNLYWYRQAAGRGLQLLFYSVGIGQISSEVPQNLSASRPQDRQFILSSKKLLLSDSGFYLCAWKAGGYYGYTFGSGTRLTVV.

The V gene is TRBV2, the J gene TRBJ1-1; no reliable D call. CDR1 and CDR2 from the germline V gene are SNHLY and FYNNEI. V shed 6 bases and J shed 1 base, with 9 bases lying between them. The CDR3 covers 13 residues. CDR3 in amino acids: CASRPRANTEAFF. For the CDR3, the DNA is TGTGCCAGCAGGCCGCGGGCGAACACTGAAGCTTTCTTT.

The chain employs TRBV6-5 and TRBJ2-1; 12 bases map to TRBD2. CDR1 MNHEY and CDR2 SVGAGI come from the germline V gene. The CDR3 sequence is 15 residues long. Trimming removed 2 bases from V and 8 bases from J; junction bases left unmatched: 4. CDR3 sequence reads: CASSYRTSGVDEQFF. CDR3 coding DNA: TGTGCCAGCAGTTACCGGACTAGCGGGGTGGATGAGCAGTTCTTC.

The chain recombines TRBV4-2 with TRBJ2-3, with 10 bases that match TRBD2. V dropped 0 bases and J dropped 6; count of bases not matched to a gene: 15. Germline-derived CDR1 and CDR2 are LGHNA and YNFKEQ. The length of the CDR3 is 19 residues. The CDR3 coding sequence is TGTGCCAGCAGCCAAGATCAGAGCGGGGGGGAATTCAGGAAGGATACGCAGTATTTT. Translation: CASSQDQSGGEFRKDTQYF.

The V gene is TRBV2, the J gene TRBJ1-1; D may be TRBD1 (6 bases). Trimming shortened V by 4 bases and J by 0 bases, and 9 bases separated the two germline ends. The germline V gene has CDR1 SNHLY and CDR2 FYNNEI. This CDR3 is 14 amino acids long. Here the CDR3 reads CASSATGLNTEAFF. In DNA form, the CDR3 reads TGTGCCAGCAGTGCTACAGGGCTGAACACTGAAGCTTTCTTT. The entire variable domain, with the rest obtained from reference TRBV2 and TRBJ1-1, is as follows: EPEVTQTPSHQVTQMGQEVILRCVPISNHLYFYWYRQILGQKVEFLVSFYNNEISEKSEIFDDQFSVERPDGSNFTLKIRSTKLEDSAMYFCASSATGLNTEAFFGQGTRLTVV.

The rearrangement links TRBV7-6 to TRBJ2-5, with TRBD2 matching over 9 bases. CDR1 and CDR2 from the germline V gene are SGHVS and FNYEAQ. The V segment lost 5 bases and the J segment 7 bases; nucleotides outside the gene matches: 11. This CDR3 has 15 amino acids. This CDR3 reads CASSTLAGTIGTQYF. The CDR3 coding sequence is TGTGCCAGCAGCACCCTAGCGGGGACCATAGGGACCCAGTACTTC. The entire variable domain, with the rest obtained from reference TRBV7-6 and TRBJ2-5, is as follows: GAGVSQSPRYKVTKRGQDVALRCDPISGHVSLYWYRQALGQGPEFLTYFNYEAQQDKSGLPNDRFSAERPEGSISTLTIQRTEQRDSAMYRCASSTLAGTIGTQYFGPGTRLLVL.

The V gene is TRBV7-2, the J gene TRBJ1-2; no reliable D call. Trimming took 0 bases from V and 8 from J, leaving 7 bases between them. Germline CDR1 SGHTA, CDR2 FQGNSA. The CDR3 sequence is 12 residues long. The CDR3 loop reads CASSLAGGGYTF. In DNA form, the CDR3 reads TGTGCCAGCAGCTTAGCTGGTGGCGGCTACACCTTC. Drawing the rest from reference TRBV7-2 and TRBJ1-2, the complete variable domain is GAGVSQSPSNKVTEKGKDVELRCDPISGHTALYWYRQSLGQGLEFLIYFQGNSAPDKSGLPSDRFSAERTGGSVSTLTIQRTQQEDSAVYLCASSLAGGGYTFGSGTRLTVV.

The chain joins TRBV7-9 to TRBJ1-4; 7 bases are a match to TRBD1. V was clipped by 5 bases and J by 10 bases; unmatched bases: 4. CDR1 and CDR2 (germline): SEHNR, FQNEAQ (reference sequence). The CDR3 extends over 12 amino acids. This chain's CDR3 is CASSGDSGKLFF. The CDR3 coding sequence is TGTGCCAGCAGCGGGGACAGCGGAAAACTGTTTTTT.

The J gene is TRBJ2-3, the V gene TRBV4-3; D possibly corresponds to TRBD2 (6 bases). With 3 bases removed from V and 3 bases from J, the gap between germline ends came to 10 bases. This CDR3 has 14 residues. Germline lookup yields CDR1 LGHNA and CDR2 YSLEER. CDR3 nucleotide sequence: TGCGCCAGCAGCCAGGGACTTGGGACAGATACGCAGTATTTT. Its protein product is CASSQGLGTDTQYF.

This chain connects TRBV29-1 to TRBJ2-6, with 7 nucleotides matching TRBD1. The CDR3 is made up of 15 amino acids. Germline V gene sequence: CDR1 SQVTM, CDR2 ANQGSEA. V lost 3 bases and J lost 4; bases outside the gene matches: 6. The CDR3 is CSVDLPGQGANVLTF. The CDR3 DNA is TGCAGCGTTGACCTCCCGGGACAGGGGGCCAACGTCCTGACTTTC.

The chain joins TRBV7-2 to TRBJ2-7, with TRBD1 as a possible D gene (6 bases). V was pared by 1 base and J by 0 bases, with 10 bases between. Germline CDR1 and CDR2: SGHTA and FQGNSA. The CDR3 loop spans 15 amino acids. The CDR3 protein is CASSLDREISYEQYF. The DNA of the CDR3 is TGTGCCAGCAGCTTAGACAGGGAGATCTCCTACGAGCAGTACTTC.

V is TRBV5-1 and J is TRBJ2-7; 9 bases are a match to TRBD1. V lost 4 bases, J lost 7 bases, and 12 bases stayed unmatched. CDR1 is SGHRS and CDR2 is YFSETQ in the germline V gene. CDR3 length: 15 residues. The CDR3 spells CASSLRTDRGGEQYF. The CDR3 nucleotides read TGCGCCAGCAGCCTCCGGACGGACAGGGGCGGGGAGCAGTACTTC.

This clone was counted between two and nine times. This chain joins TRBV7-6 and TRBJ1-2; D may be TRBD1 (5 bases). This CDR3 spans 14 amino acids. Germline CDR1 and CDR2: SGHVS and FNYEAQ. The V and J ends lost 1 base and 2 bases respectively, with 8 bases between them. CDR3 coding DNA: TGTGCCAGCAGCTTAGGGGGCGGCAACTATGGCTACACCTTC. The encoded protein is CASSLGGGNYGYTF. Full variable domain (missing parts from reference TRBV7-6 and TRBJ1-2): GAGVSQSPRYKVTKRGQDVALRCDPISGHVSLYWYRQALGQGPEFLTYFNYEAQQDKSGLPNDRFSAERPEGSISTLTIQRTEQRDSAMYRCASSLGGGNYGYTFGSGTRLTVV.

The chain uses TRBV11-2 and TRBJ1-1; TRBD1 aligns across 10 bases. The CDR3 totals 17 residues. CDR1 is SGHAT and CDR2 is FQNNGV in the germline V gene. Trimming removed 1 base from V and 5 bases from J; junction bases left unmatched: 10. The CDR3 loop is CASSLGPTGGGGTEAFF. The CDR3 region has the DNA TGTGCCAGCAGCTTAGGGCCGACAGGGGGCGGGGGGACTGAAGCTTTCTTT.

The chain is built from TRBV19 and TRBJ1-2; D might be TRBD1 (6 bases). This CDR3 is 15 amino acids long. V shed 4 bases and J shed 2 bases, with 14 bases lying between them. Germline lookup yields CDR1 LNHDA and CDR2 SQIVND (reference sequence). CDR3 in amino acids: CASSTPPDRNYGYTF. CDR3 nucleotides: TGTGCCAGTAGTACGCCCCCGGACAGAAACTATGGCTACACCTTC.

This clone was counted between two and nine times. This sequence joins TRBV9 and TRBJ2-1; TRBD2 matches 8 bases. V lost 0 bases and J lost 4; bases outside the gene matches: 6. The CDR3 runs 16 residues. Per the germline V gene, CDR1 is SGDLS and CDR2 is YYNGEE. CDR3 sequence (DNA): TGTGCCAGCAGCGTAGTGGGAGCGGGGGCGTACAATGAGCAGTTCTTC. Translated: CASSVVGAGAYNEQFF.

The CDR3 loop reads CASRLCGQGGPEYEQYF. DNA of the CDR3: TGTGCAAGTCGCTTGTGCGGACAGGGGGGACCCGAATACGAGCAGTACTTC. J is TRBJ2-7 and V is TRBV12-2; TRBD1, the D gene given by the table, was not confirmed from the DNA. TRBV12-2 is designated a pseudogene. The CDR3 has 17 amino acids.

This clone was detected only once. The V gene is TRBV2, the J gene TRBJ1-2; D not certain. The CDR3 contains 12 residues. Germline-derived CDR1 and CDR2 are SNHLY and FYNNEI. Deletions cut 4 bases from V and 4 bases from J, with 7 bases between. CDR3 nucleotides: TGTGCCAGCAGTGTGGCTTCCTATGGCTACACCTTC. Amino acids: CASSVASYGYTF. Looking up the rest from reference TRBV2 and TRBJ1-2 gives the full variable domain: EPEVTQTPSHQVTQMGQEVILRCVPISNHLYFYWYRQILGQKVEFLVSFYNNEISEKSEIFDDQFSVERPDGSNFTLKIRSTKLEDSAMYFCASSVASYGYTFGSGTRLTVV.